The clone carrying this T cell receptor (beta chain) showed up just once. Antigen specificity is unknown. Oncomine TCR Beta short-read sequencing was applied to DNA from cultured CD4+ T cells. TCRdb reprocessed the PCR reads via MiXCR and lists one record per CDR3 protein. The sample has nearly 15,000 distinct CDR3 sequences; around 75% are singletons. The sample comes from a study of vaccination and CD4 T cells after COVID-19. V was cut by 5 bases and J by 2 bases, with 15 bases left in between. This CDR3 has 15 residues. Looked up from germline, CDR1 is MNHNS and CDR2 is SASEGT. Treatment reported: roughly ten-day PBMC culture with coronavirus spike peptide pools or control peptides (ViraFEST assay).

Sequenced here: CD4+ T cells from blood, cultured in vitro, sampled after SARS-CoV-2 vaccination. The receptor's source is a human donor who received a COVID-19 vaccine. V gene TRBV6-1 combines with J gene TRBJ1-2; D gene unclear. In nucleotides, the CDR3 is TGTGCCAGCAGTCCCGGGCCTAGCCAAAACTATGGCTACACCTTC. Translated: CASSPGPSQNYGYTF.